A single TCR beta chain is shown here with its context. Its cognate antigen is unknown. This record belongs to a study of T cell responses to AZD1222 COVID-19 vaccine. For the study at large: The analysis combined second doses at about 4 or about 12 weeks.

General study findings and limits: Two AZD1222 doses significantly raised spike-specific TCR breadth and depth over controls. Spike was spanned by vaccine-associated CD4 TCRs, which were dominant at 160-218 and 743-854. Among AZD1222 vaccinees, only six were seropositive at baseline.

Libraries were prepared by immunoSEQ multiplex PCR; TCRdb keeps only in-frame clonotypes and omits some of them. This sample has around 120,000 clones; 80% to 90% occur once, and the top ten carry more than 7.5%. This CDR3 region has 13 residues. Trimming pared 4 bases from V and 9 bases from J, leaving 14 bases between. Germline V CDR1 and CDR2: SGHNT, YYREEE (reference sequence). The TCR sequence derives from an adult in good health. The chain recombines TRBV5-4 with TRBJ2-4; TRBD1 might be the D (6 bases). The sample was peripheral blood, taken on day 0 of AZD1222 vaccination. This chain's CDR3 is CASSRDIEGIQYF. In nucleotides, the CDR3 is TGTGCCAGCAGCAGGGACATCGAAGGCATTCAGTACTTC. The entire variable domain, with the rest obtained from reference TRBV5-4 and TRBJ2-4, is as follows: ETGVTQSPTHLIKTRGQQVTLRCSSQSGHNTVSWYQQALGQGPQFIFQYYREEENGRGNFPPRFSGLQFPNYSSELNVNALELDDSALYLCASSRDIEGIQYFGAGTRLSVL.